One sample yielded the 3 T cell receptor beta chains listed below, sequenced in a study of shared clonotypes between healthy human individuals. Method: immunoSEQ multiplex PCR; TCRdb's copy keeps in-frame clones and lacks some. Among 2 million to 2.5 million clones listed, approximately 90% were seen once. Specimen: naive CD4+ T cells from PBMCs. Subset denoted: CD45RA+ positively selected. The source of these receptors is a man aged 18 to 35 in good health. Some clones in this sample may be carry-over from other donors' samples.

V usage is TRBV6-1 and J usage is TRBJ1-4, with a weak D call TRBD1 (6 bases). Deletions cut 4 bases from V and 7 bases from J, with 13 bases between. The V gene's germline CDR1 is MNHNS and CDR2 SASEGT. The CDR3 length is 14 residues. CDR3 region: CASSVGGDREKLFF. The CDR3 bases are TGTGCCAGCAGTGTAGGGGGGGATCGTGAAAAACTGTTTTTT.

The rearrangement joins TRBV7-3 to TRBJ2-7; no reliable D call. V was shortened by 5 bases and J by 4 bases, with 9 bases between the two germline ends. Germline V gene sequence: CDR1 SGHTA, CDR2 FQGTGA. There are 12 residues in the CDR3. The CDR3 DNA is TGTGCCAGCAGCCCCCCATCTTACGAGCAGTACTTC. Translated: CASSPPSYEQYF.

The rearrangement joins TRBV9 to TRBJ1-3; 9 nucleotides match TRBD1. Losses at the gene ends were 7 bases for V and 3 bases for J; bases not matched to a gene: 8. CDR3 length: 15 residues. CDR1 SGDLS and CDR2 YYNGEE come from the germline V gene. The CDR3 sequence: CASQLGQGVGNTIYF. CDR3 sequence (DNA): TGTGCCAGCCAATTGGGACAGGGAGTTGGAAACACCATATATTTT.